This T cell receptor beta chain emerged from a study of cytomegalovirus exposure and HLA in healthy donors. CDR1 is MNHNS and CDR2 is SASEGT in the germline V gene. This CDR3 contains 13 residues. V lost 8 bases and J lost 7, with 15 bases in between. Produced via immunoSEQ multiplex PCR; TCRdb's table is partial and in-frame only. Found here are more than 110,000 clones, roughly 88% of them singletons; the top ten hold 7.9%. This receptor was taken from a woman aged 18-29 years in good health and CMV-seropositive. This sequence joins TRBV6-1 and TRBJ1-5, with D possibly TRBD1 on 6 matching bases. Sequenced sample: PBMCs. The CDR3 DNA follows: TGTGCCAGCCGAACAGGGTTTCTCCAGCCCCAGCATTTT. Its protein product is CASRTGFLQPQHF.